The TCR beta chain under discussion was sequenced for a study of blood T cell repertoires in COVID-19 (dated by TCRdb to 2018 to 2021). Context from the whole study: Samples covering the acute and convalescent phases of COVID-19 were provided by collaborators in the United States, Italy and Spain. The repertoires were released in a freely available public database meant as a resource for research on the immune response to SARS-CoV-2. Subjects who had been exposed to COVID-19, were actively infected with it, or had recovered from it provided the deeply sampled blood TCRbeta repertoires that made up the dataset. The samples were drawn from two sources: the first 160 participants of the ongoing ImmuneRACE study, and some 1,300 subjects contributed by 6 global collaborators. Nearly every sample came with metadata listing a de-identified subject ID, COVID-19 status, age in years and sex. The prospective study material was composed of cDNA or gDNA derived from T cells, B-cell-depleted T cells, or PBMCs. Where HLA class I and class II types were available, the types were taken from metadata supplied by the sample provider, not from assay-based typing.

TCRbeta CDR3 regions were amplified from genomic DNA using the immunoSEQ Assay, a bias-controlled multiplex PCR. The paper's processing steps were these. Nucleated cell counts per sample were estimated from amplification of reference gene primers within the assay. To quantify the absolute abundance of each unique TCRbeta CDR3 rearrangement, sequence reads were collapsed and filtered. Productive Simpson clonality was computed per sample as the square root of Simpson's diversity index over productive rearrangements. TCRdb obtained this table from immuneACCESS and retained in-frame rearrangements with V and J assigned. These tables miss some clones; where compared with another copy, unresolved V genes account for less than half of the shortfall, and the remainder is unexplained. The DNA was the basis for D and trimming; V, J and clone size are from that table. This sample gives some 230,000 clones in total; around 84% of them show up just once. The ten largest account for 2.9% of the sample.

Another Seattle source contributed samples from volunteer blood donors who had recovered from COVID-19. The collaborating institutions used their own protocols to collect whole blood in K2EDTA tubes. For TCRbeta analysis, collaborators shipped samples as frozen whole blood, isolated PBMCs, or DNA extracted from either of those sample types. The germline V gene yields KGHSH for CDR1 and LQKENI for CDR2. The CDR3 holds 14 amino acids from the cysteine to the phenylalanine. Kept here is only the CDR3 DNA, which spans 42 bases and is read in frame from base 1. V lost 6 bases and J lost 5 bases; the stretch between them is 17 bases long. The full study reports these points: How much clinical and demographic metadata was included differed by source and by participant, and the metadata was provided uncurated.

A note on this clone: The target of this receptor is not known. Base qualities are not provided; no much larger clone lies one nucleotide away.

The sequenced material came from peripheral blood. This TCR was recovered from a man between 45 and 60 years old who had recovered from COVID-19. In this chain, TRBV18 is recombined with TRBJ2-7; the D gene is perhaps TRBD1, from 7 matching bases. At the DNA level, the sequence is TGTGCCAGCTCCCAGGGGGGTAGAGGTCACGAGCAGTACTTC. It specifies CASSQGGRGHEQYF. The variable domain in full, with residues beyond the CDR3 obtained from the reference TRBV18 and TRBJ2-7 genes, is NAGVMQNPRHLVRRRGQEARLRCSPMKGHSHVYWYRQLPEEGLKFMVYLQKENIIDESGMPKERFSAEFPKEGPSILRIQQVVRGDSAAYFCASSQGGRGHEQYFGPGTRLTVT.